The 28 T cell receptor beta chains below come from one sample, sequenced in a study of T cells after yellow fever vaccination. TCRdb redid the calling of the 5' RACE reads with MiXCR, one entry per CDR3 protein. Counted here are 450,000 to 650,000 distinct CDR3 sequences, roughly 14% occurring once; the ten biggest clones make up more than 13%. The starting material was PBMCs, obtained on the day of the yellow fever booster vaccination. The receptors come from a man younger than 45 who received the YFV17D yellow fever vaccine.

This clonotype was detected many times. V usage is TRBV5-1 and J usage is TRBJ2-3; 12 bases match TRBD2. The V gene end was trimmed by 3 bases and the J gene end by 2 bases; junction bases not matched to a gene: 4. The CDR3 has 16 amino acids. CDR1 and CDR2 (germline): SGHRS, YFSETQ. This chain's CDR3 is CASSSGLAGATDTQYF. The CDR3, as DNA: TGCGCCAGCAGCTCGGGACTAGCGGGTGCCACAGATACGCAGTATTTT.

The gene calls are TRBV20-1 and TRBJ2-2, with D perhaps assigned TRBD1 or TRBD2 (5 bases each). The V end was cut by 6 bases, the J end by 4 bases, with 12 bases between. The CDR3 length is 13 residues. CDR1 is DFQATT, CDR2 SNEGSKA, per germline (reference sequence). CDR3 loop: CSARPGATGELFF. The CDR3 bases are TGCAGTGCCCGACCCGGGGCCACCGGGGAGCTGTTTTTT.

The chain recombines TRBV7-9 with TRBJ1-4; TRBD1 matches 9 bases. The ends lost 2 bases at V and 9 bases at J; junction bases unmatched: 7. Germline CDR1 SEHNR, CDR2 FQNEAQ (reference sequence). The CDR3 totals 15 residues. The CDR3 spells CASSLTSGQGKKLFF. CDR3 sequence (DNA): TGTGCCAGCAGCTTAACGTCGGGACAGGGCAAAAAACTGTTTTTT.

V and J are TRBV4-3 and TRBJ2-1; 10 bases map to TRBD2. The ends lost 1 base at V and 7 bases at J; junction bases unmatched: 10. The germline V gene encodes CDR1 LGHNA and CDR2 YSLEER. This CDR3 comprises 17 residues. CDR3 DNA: TGCGCCAGCAGCCAAGGAAGGACTAGCGGAAACGGTAATGAGCAGTTCTTC. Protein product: CASSQGRTSGNGNEQFF.

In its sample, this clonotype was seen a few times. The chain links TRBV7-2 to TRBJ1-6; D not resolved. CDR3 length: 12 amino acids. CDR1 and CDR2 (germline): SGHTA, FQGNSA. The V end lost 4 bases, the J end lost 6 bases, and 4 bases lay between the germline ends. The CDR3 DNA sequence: TGTGCCAGCAGCTCCCCTAATTCACCCCTCCACTTT. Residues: CASSSPNSPLHF.

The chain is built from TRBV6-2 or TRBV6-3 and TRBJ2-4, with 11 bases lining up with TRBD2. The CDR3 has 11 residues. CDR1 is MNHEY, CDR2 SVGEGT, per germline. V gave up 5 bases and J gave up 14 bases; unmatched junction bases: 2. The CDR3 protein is CASSPSGRKYF. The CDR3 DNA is TGTGCCAGCAGTCCTAGCGGGAGGAAGTACTTC.

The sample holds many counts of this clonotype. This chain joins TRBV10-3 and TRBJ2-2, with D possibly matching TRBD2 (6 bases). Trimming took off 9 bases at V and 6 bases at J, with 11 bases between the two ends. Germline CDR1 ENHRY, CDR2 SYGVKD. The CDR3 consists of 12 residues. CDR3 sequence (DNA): TGTGCCATGGCGGAGGGGCCCGGGGAGCTGTTTTTT. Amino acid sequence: CAMAEGPGELFF.

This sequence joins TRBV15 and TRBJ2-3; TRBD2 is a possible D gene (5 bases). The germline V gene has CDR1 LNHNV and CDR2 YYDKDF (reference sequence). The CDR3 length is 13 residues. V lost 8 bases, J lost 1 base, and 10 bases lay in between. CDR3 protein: CATADYRTDTQYF. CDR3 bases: TGTGCCACCGCAGACTATCGCACAGATACGCAGTATTTT.

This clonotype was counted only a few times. CDR3 in DNA: TGTGCCAGCAGCCGAAGCGGGAATGGCTACGAGCAGTACTTC. Protein product: CASSRSGNGYEQYF. V and J are TRBV12-3 or TRBV12-4 and TRBJ2-7; TRBD2 aligns across 7 bases. The CDR3 contains 14 residues. The V segment lost 6 bases and the J segment 3 bases; nucleotides outside the gene matches: 8.

CDR3 sequence (DNA): TGCAGCGCAGAGACAGGGCTTGGCCTCTATGGCTACACCTTC. It codes for CSAETGLGLYGYTF. The chain uses TRBV29-1 and TRBJ1-2; 7 nucleotides agree with TRBD1. From germline, CDR1 is SQVTM and CDR2 ANQGSEA. Losses at the gene ends were 7 bases for V and 4 bases for J; bases not matched to a gene: 12. This CDR3 has 14 residues.

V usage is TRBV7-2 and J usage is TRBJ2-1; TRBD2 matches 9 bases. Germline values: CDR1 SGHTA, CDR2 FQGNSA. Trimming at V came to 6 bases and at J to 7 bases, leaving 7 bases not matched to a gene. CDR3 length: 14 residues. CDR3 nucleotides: TGTGCCAGCAGTCAGCGGGAGGTTGGAAATGAGCAGTTCTTC. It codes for CASSQREVGNEQFF. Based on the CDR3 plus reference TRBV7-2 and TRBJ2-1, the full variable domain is GAGVSQSPSNKVTEKGKDVELRCDPISGHTALYWYRQSLGQGLEFLIYFQGNSAPDKSGLPSDRFSAERTGGSVSTLTIQRTQQEDSAVYLCASSQREVGNEQFFGPGTRLTVL.

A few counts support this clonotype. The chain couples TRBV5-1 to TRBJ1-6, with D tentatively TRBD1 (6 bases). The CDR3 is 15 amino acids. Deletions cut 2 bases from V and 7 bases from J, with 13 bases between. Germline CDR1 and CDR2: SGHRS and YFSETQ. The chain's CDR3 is CASSFSGGPNSPLHF. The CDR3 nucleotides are TGCGCCAGCAGCTTTAGTGGGGGCCCAAATTCACCCCTCCACTTT.

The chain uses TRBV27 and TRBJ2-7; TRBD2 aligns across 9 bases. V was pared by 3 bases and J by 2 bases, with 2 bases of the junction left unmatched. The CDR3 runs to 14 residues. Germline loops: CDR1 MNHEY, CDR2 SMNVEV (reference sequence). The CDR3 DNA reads TGTGCCAGCAGTTTTAGCGGGAGCACCTACGAGCAGTACTTC. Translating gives CASSFSGSTYEQYF.

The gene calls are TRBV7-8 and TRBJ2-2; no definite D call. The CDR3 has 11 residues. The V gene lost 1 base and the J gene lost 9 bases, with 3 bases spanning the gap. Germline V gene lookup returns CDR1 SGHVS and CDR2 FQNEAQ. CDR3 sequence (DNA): TGTGCCAGCAGCTTAGACTGGGAGCTGTTTTTT. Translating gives CASSLDWELFF. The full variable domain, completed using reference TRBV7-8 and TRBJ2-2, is GAGVSQSPRYKVAKRGQDVALRCDPISGHVSLFWYQQALGQGPEFLTYFQNEAQLDKSGLPSDRFFAERPEGSVSTLKIQRTQQEDSAVYLCASSLDWELFFGEGSRLTVL.

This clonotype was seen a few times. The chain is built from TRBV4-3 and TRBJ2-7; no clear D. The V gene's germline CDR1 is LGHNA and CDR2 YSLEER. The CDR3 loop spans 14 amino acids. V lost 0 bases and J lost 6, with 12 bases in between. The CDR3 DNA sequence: TGCGCCAGCAGCCAAGATCTTGTGAGCATCGAGCAGTACTTC. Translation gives CASSQDLVSIEQYF.

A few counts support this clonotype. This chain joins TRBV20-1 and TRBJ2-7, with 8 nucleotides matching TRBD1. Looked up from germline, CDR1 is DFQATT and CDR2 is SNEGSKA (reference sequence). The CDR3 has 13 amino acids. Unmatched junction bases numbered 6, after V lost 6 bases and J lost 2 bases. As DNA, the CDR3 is TGCAGTGCCACAGGGGGAGGAGCCTACGAGCAGTACTTC. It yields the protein CSATGGGAYEQYF.

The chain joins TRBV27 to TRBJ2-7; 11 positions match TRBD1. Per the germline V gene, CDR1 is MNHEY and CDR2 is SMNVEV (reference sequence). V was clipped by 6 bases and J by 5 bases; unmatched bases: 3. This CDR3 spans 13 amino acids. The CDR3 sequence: CASRRTGGNEQYF. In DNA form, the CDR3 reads TGTGCCAGCAGGCGGACAGGGGGCAACGAGCAGTACTTC.

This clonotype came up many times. Here the CDR3 reads CASSYSGGGETQYF. The CDR3 nucleotides are TGTGCCAGCAGTTACTCGGGGGGCGGGGAGACCCAGTACTTC. This chain connects TRBV6-5 to TRBJ2-5; the D gene could be TRBD1 or TRBD2 (6 bases each). This CDR3 has 14 amino acids. Trimming took 0 bases from V and 5 from J, leaving 10 bases between them. The germline V gene has CDR1 MNHEY and CDR2 SVGAGI.

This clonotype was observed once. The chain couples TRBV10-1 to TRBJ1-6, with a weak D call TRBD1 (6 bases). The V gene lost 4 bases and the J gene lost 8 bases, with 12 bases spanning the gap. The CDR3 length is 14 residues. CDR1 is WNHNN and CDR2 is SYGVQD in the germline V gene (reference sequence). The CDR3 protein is CASSADRLYSPLHF. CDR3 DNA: TGCGCCAGCAGTGCGGACAGATTATATTCACCCCTCCACTTT.

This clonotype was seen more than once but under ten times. CDR3 protein: CASNLGGTSSYNSPLHF. CDR3 DNA: TGTGCCAGCAATTTGGGCGGCACAAGCTCCTATAATTCACCCCTCCACTTT. The chain has TRBV6-5 and TRBJ1-6; D gene unclear. The CDR3 totals 17 residues. Trimming removed 7 bases from V and 0 bases from J, with 16 bases in between. The germline V gene has CDR1 MNHEY and CDR2 SVGAGI.

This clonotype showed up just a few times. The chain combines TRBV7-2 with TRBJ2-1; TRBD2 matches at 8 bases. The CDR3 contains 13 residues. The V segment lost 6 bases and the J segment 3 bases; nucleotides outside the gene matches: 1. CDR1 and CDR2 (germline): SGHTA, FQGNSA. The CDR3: CASRLADYNEQFF. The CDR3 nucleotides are TGTGCCAGCAGACTAGCGGACTACAATGAGCAGTTCTTC.

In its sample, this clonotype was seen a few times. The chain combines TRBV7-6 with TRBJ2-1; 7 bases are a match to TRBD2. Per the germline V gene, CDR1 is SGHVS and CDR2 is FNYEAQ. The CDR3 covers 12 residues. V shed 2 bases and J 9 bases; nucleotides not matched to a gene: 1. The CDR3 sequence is CASSLWEGEQFF. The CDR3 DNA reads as TGTGCCAGCAGCTTATGGGAGGGTGAGCAGTTCTTC.

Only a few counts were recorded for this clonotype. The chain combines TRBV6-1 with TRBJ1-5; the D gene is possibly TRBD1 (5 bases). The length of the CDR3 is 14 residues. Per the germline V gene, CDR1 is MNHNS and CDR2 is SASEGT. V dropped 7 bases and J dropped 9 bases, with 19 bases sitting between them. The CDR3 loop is CASTIGRGMGPQHF. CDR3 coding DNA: TGTGCCAGCACCATAGGGAGGGGAATGGGGCCCCAGCATTTT.

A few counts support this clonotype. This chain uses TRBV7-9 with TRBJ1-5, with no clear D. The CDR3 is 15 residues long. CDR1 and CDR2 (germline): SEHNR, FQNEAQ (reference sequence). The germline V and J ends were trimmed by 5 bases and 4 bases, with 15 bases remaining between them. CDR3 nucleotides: TGTGCCAGCAGCCTTGGGCCCTACGGGAATCAGCCCCAGCATTTT. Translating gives CASSLGPYGNQPQHF.

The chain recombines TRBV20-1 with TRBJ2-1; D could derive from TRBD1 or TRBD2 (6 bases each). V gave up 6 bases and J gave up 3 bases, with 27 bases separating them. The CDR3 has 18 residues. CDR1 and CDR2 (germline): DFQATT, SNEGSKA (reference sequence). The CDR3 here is CSADQPHPWGANYNEQFF. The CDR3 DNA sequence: TGCAGTGCCGACCAGCCCCACCCGTGGGGGGCGAACTACAATGAGCAGTTCTTC.

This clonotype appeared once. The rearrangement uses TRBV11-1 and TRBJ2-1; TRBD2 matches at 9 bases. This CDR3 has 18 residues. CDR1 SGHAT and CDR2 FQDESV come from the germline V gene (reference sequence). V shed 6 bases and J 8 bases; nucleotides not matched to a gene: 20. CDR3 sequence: CASRPRWREGPRSDEQFF. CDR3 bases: TGTGCCAGCAGGCCACGGTGGCGGGAGGGACCCCGGTCGGATGAGCAGTTCTTC. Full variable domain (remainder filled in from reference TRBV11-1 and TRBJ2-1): EAEVAQSPRYKITEKSQAVAFWCDPISGHATLYWYRQILGQGPELLVQFQDESVVDDSQLPKDRFSAERLKGVDSTLKIQPAELGDSAMYLCASRPRWREGPRSDEQFFGPGTRLTVL.

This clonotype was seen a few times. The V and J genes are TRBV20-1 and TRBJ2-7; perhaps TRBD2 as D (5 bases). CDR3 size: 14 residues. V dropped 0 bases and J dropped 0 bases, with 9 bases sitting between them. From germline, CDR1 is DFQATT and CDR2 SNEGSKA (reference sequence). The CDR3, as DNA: TGCAGTGCTAGAGATGGGAGCGCCTCCTACGAGCAGTACTTC. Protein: CSARDGSASYEQYF.

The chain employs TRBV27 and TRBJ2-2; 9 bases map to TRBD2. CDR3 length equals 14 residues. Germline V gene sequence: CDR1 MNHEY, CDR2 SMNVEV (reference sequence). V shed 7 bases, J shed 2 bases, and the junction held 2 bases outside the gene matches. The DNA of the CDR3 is TGTGCCAGCAACCTAGCGGGAAACACCGGGGAGCTGTTTTTT. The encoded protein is CASNLAGNTGELFF.